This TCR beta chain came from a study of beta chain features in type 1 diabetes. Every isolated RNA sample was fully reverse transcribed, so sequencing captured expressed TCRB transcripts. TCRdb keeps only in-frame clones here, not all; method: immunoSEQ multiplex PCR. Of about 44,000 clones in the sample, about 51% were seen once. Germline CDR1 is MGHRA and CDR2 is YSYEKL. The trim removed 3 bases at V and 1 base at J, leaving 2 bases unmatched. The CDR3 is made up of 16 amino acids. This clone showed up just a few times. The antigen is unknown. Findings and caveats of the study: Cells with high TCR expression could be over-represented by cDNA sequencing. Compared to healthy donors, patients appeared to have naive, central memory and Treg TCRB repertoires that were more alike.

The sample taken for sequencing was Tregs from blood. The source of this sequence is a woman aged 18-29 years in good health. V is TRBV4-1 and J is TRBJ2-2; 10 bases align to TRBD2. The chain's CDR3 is CASSQGLARNTGELFF. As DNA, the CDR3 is TGCGCCAGCAGCCAGGGACTAGCGAGGAACACCGGGGAGCTGTTTTTT.